This T cell receptor (beta chain) came from a study of blood T cell repertoires in COVID-19. Study details: The origin of the acute and convalescent COVID-19 samples was the United States, Italy and Spain.

CDR1 LNHDA and CDR2 SQIVND come from the germline V gene (reference sequence). The CDR3 covers 12 residues. Trimming stripped 8 bases from V and 3 bases from J, with 8 bases between. Profiled with immunoSEQ multiplex PCR; TCRdb holds only in-frame clones, not every one. This table holds approximately 60,000 clones, around 76% found once. The sequencing sample was made of peripheral blood. The receptor was isolated from a human donor in a cohort sampled during active COVID-19. This chain joins TRBV19 and TRBJ2-1; D remains ambiguous. The CDR3 nucleotides are TGTGCCAGTCGGAGCGACTACAATGAGCAGTTCTTC. The encoded protein is CASRSDYNEQFF.